This TCR beta chain was observed in a study of blood T cell repertoires in COVID-19 (dated by TCRdb to about 2020). Looking at the study overall: Collaborator samples came from the United States, Italy and Spain and covered acute and convalescent phases of COVID-19. HLA class I and class II types, where available, came from metadata supplied by the sample provider rather than from assay-based typing. Subjects who had been exposed to COVID-19, were actively infected with it, or had recovered from it provided the deeply sampled blood TCRbeta repertoires that made up the dataset. The repertoires were released in a freely available public database intended as a resource for research on the immune response to SARS-CoV-2. The material from the prospective study consisted of cDNA or gDNA derived from T cells, B-cell-depleted T cells, or PBMCs. The sample metadata nearly always contained a de-identified subject ID, COVID-19 status, age in years and sex. The samples were drawn from two sources: the first 160 participants of the ongoing ImmuneRACE study, and over 950 subjects contributed by 6 global collaborators. What the authors observed across the whole study: Clinical and demographic metadata were provided uncurated, with the amount varying by source and participant.

On this clone itself: The antigen this receptor binds is unknown. No base qualities exist here, and no much larger clone lies one base off it.

TCRbeta CDR3 regions were amplified from genomic DNA using the immunoSEQ Assay, a bias-controlled multiplex PCR. In the paper's pipeline: The number of nucleated cells in each sample was estimated by amplification of reference gene primers within the assay. To quantify the absolute abundance of each unique TCRbeta CDR3 rearrangement, sequence reads were collapsed and filtered. Productive Simpson clonality was computed per sample as the square root of Simpson's diversity index over productive rearrangements. Drawn from immuneACCESS, this table holds only the in-frame rearrangements with V and J called that TCRdb kept. Clones are partly lost; checked studies trace under half to an unresolved V gene and leave the rest unexplained. D and trimming come from the DNA, and the V and J calls and clone size come from that table. The sample table contains 200,000 or so clones; only one count was recorded for approximately 90% of them. The ten top clones hold 3% to 4.5% of the sample.

From a lookup of the germline V gene, CDR1 and CDR2 are MNHNS and SASEGT. From cysteine to phenylalanine, the CDR3 is 15 amino acids long. Only the CDR3 DNA stays, 45 bases, in frame from base 1. The germline V and J ends show losses of 1 base and 6 bases respectively, and no gene match explains 6 bases of the junction. Participants in the prospective study were enrolled through a virtual design, were aged roughly 18 to 100 years, and lived in about two dozen United States geographic areas. In the prospective study, cohorts were assigned on the basis of participant-reported clinical history obtained from a screening survey and a study questionnaire. In the prospective study, whole blood, serum and a nasopharyngeal or oropharyngeal swab were collected from each participant by mobile phlebotomists. Participants in the prospective study had the option to provide additional blood draws and questionnaires over a roughly 2-month period. Prospective study blood samples were shipped either frozen or at room temperature before DNA extraction.

Sequencing was performed on PBMCs or T cells enriched from blood (not recorded which). The origin of this receptor is a woman between 40 and 50 years old with acute COVID-19. The chain couples TRBV6-1 to TRBJ2-3; 8 nucleotides in the junction match TRBD1. CDR3 sequence: CASSEGQGARDTQYF. The nucleotide sequence reads TGTGCCAGCAGTGAAGGGCAGGGGGCACGGGATACGCAGTATTTT.